These 14 T cell receptor beta chains originate from one sample sequenced in a study of blood T cell repertoires in COVID-19. Method: immunoSEQ multiplex PCR; TCRdb's copy keeps in-frame clones and lacks some. This table has more than 300,000 clones, 65% to 90% appearing once. Sequencing used PBMCs or T cells enriched from blood (not recorded which). Receptors originate from a woman aged 18-29 years who had recovered from COVID-19.

CDR3 sequence reads: CASSRLSQETQYF. CDR3 DNA sequence: TGTGCCAGCTCGAGGCTTTCTCAAGAGACCCAGTACTTC. This chain connects TRBV3-1 (or the pseudogene TRBV3-2) to TRBJ2-5; D call uncertain. V was shortened by 8 bases and J by 2 bases, with 12 bases between the two germline ends. CDR1 LGHDT and CDR2 YNNKEL come from the germline V gene (reference sequence). This CDR3 is 13 amino acids long.

The rearrangement links TRBV5-4 to TRBJ1-3; 7 bases map to TRBD1. CDR1 and CDR2 (germline): SGHNT, YYREEE (reference sequence). V was pared by 4 bases and J by 0 bases, with 7 bases of the junction left unmatched. There are 16 residues in the CDR3. Here the CDR3 DNA reads TGTGCCAGCAGCCAAGGGACAGATGCCTCTGGAAACACCATATATTTT. This gives the protein CASSQGTDASGNTIYF.

The CDR3 reads CASSSSRNYGYTF. DNA of the CDR3: TGTGCCAGCAGCTCGTCCCGGAACTATGGCTACACCTTC. The chain is built from TRBV5-4 and TRBJ1-2, with D uncertain. This CDR3 spans 13 amino acids. Germline loops: CDR1 SGHNT, CDR2 YYREEE (reference sequence). Trimming left V 3 bases short and J 2 bases short, with 8 bases between.

In its sample, this clone was seen once. The chain couples TRBV5-6 to TRBJ2-6; weak D call: TRBD1 (6 bases). The germline V gene has CDR1 SGHDT and CDR2 YYEEEE. V dropped 7 bases and J dropped 0 bases, with 17 bases sitting between them. The CDR3 loop spans 17 amino acids. The CDR3 here is CASLETGVSSGANVLTF. For the CDR3, the DNA is TGTGCCAGCCTTGAGACAGGAGTAAGCTCTGGGGCCAACGTCCTGACTTTC.

The chain employs TRBV19 and TRBJ1-2; D is undetermined. V dropped 3 bases and J dropped 4 bases, with 12 bases sitting between them. Germline lookup yields CDR1 LNHDA and CDR2 SQIVND (reference sequence). The CDR3 contains 14 residues. CDR3 nucleotides: TGTGCCAGTAGTATTGGGCAGCTAAGCTATGGCTACACCTTC. Translated: CASSIGQLSYGYTF.

The chain is built from TRBV19 and TRBJ2-3; TRBD2 agrees at 8 bases. The length of the CDR3 is 16 residues. The germline gives CDR1 LNHDA, CDR2 SQIVND (reference sequence). Unmatched junction bases numbered 11, after V lost 6 bases and J lost 3 bases. The CDR3 here is CASSSLGQRGTDTQYF. The CDR3 DNA reads as TGTGCCAGTAGCTCCCTAGGGCAGCGGGGGACAGATACGCAGTATTTT.

The CDR3 nucleotides are TGTGCCAGTAGTTCAACCGGGACAGCAAATGAAAAACTGTTTTTT. Protein product: CASSSTGTANEKLFF. The chain recombines TRBV19 with TRBJ1-4, with 7 bases identical to TRBD1. CDR1 is LNHDA, CDR2 SQIVND, per germline (reference sequence). V was pared by 5 bases and J by 5 bases, with 8 bases of the junction left unmatched. This CDR3 comprises 15 residues.

The chain carries TRBV2 and TRBJ2-7, with D possibly being TRBD2 (6 bases). Trimming took off 8 bases at V and 3 bases at J, with 14 bases between the two ends. The CDR3 has 13 amino acids. Germline V CDR1 and CDR2: SNHLY, FYNNEI. CDR3 amino acids: CASFSGRIYEQYF. As DNA, the CDR3 is TGTGCCAGCTTCTCCGGGAGAATCTACGAGCAGTACTTC.

The chain links TRBV5-1 to TRBJ2-7; weak D call: TRBD2 (6 bases). CDR3 size: 17 residues. Germline lookup yields CDR1 SGHRS and CDR2 YFSETQ. V lost 4 bases and J lost 2, with 22 bases in between. The CDR3 loop reads CASSIGPLSGVTYEQYF. As DNA, the CDR3 is TGCGCCAGCAGCATCGGCCCCCTTAGCGGTGTAACCTACGAGCAGTACTTC.

CDR3 region: CASSLDRGRARADTQYF. The CDR3 DNA reads as TGTGCCAGCAGCTTAGATCGCGGGAGGGCCCGTGCGGATACGCAGTATTTT. This chain joins TRBV7-2 and TRBJ2-3; TRBD2 aligns across 9 bases. Unmatched junction bases numbered 11, after V lost 1 base and J lost 6 bases. Germline loops: CDR1 SGHTA, CDR2 FQGNSA. The CDR3 length is 17 residues. Full variable domain (rest looked up from reference TRBV7-2 and TRBJ2-3): GAGVSQSPSNKVTEKGKDVELRCDPISGHTALYWYRQSLGQGLEFLIYFQGNSAPDKSGLPSDRFSAERTGGSVSTLTIQRTQQEDSAVYLCASSLDRGRARADTQYFGPGTRLTVL.

The CDR3 loop reads CASSPNGPSGEQYF. In nucleotides, the CDR3 is TGTGCCAGCAGCCCGAACGGTCCCTCGGGGGAGCAGTACTTC. The chain uses TRBV3-1 (or the pseudogene TRBV3-2) and TRBJ2-7; D possibly corresponds to TRBD2 (5 bases). Trimming pared 4 bases from V and 7 bases from J, leaving 17 bases between. The length of the CDR3 is 14 residues. Per the germline V gene, CDR1 is LGHDT and CDR2 is YNNKEL (reference sequence).

Many counts were recorded for this clone. This could be a read error, since a much larger clone is one nucleotide away. Within the sample, other DNA sequences also encode this same CDR3. This chain connects TRBV7-9 to TRBJ1-1, with TRBD1 matching 7 bases. Unmatched junction bases numbered 10, after V lost 4 bases and J lost 2 bases. Germline CDR1 is SEHNR and CDR2 is FQNEAQ (reference sequence). The CDR3 has 16 residues. CDR3 bases: TGTGCCAGCAGCTCGGGGGCGACAGGGAAAAACACTGAAGCTTTCTTT. It codes for CASSSGATGKNTEAFF.

This rearrangement joins TRBV5-5 to TRBJ1-1; no clear D gene. Germline assignment: CDR1 SGHKS and CDR2 YYEKEE (reference sequence). This CDR3 comprises 14 residues. The V gene lost 0 bases and the J gene lost 4 bases, with 10 bases spanning the gap. The CDR3 loop reads CASSLGGKSTEAFF. CDR3 coding DNA: TGTGCCAGCAGCTTGGGAGGGAAGAGCACTGAAGCTTTCTTT.

V usage is TRBV30 and J usage is TRBJ2-5; D gene uncertain. Deletions cut 0 bases from V and 5 bases from J, with 4 bases between. The CDR3 is 11 amino acids. Germline CDR1 GTSNPN, CDR2 SVGIG (reference sequence). CDR3 region: CAWSVSETQYF. The CDR3 region has the DNA TGTGCCTGGAGTGTGTCGGAGACCCAGTACTTC.